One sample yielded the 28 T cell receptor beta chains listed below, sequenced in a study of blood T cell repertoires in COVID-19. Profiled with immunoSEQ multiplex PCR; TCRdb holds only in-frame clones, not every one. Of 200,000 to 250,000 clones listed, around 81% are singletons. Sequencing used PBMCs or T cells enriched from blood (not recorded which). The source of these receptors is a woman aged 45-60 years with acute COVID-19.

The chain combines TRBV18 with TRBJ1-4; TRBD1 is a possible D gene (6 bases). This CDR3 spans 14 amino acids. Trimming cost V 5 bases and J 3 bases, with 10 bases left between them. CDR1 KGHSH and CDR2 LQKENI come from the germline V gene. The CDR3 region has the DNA TGTGCCAGCTCAGAGGGGGTGTCTAATGAAAAACTGTTTTTT. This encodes CASSEGVSNEKLFF.

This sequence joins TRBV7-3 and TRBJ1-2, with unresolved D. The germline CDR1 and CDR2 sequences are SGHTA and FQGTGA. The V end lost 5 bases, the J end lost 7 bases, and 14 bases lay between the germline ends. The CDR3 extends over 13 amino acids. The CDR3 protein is CASSPDSTSGYTF. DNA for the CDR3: TGTGCCAGCAGCCCCGATAGTACCTCTGGCTACACCTTC.

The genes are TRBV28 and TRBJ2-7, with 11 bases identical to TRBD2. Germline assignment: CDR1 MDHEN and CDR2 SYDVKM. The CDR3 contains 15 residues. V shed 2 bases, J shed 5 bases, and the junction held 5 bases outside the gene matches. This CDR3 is CASSLALAGVNEQYF. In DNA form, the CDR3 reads TGTGCCAGCAGTTTAGCACTAGCGGGAGTTAACGAGCAGTACTTC. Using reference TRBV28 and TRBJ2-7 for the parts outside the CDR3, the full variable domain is DVKVTQSSRYLVKRTGEKVFLECVQDMDHENMFWYRQDPGLGLRLIYFSYDVKMKEKGDIPEGYSVSREKKERFSLILESASTNQTSMYLCASSLALAGVNEQYFGPGTRLTVT.

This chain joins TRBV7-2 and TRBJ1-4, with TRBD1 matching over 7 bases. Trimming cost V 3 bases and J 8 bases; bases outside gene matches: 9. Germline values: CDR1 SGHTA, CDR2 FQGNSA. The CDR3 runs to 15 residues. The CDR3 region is CASSLFGGDREKLFF. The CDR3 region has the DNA TGTGCCAGCAGCTTGTTCGGGGGGGACAGAGAAAAACTGTTTTTT.

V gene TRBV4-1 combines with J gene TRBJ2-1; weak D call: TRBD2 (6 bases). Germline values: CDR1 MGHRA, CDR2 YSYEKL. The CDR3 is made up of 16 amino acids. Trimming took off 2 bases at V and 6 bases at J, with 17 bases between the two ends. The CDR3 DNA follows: TGCGCCAGCAGCCAAAAACTAGCTCTGCCCGCCAATGAGCAGTTCTTC. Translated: CASSQKLALPANEQFF.

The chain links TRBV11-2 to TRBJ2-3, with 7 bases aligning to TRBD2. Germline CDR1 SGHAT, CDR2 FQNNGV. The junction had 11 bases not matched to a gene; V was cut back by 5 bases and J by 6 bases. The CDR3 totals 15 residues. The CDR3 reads CASSLQGGGGDTQYF. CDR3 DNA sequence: TGTGCCAGCAGCCTCCAGGGCGGGGGAGGGGATACGCAGTATTTT.

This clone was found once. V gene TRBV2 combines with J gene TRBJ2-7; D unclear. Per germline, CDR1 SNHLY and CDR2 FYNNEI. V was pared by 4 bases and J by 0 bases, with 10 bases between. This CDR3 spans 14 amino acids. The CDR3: CASSARRSSYEQYF. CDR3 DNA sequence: TGTGCCAGCAGTGCCCGCCGGAGCTCCTACGAGCAGTACTTC.

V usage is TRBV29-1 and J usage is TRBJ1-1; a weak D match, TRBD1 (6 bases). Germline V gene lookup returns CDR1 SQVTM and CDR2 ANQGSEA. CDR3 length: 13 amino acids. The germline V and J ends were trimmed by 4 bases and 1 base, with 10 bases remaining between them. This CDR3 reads CSVARGGNTEAFF. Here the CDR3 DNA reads TGCAGCGTTGCGAGGGGGGGGAACACTGAAGCTTTCTTT. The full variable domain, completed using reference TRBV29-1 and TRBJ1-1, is SAVISQKPSRDICQRGTSLTIQCQVDSQVTMMFWYRQQPGQSLTLIATANQGSEATYESGFVIDKFPISRPNLTFSTLTVSNMSPEDSSIYLCSVARGGNTEAFFGQGTRLTVV.

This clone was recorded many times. CDR3: CASKRGQKDYGYTF. In DNA, the CDR3 is TGCGCCAGCAAAAGGGGGCAGAAAGACTATGGCTACACCTTC. The rearrangement links TRBV10-1 to TRBJ1-2; TRBD1 aligns across 7 bases. The CDR3 sequence is 14 residues long. V lost 7 bases, J lost 3 bases, and 8 bases stayed unmatched. The germline V gene encodes CDR1 WNHNN and CDR2 SYGVQD (reference sequence).

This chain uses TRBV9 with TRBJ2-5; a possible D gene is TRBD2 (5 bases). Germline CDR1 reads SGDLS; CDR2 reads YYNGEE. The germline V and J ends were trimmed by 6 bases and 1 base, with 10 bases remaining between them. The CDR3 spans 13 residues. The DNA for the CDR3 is TGTGCCAGCAACAGAGCGGTCCAAGAGACCCAGTACTTC. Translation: CASNRAVQETQYF.

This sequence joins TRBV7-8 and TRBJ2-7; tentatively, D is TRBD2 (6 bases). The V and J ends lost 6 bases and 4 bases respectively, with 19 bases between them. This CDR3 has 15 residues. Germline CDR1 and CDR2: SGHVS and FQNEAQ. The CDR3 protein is CASSLMGDFTYEQYF. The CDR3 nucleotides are TGTGCCAGCAGTTTGATGGGGGACTTCACTTACGAGCAGTACTTC. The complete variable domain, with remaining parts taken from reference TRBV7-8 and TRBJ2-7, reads GAGVSQSPRYKVAKRGQDVALRCDPISGHVSLFWYQQALGQGPEFLTYFQNEAQLDKSGLPSDRFFAERPEGSVSTLKIQRTQQEDSAVYLCASSLMGDFTYEQYFGPGTRLTVT.

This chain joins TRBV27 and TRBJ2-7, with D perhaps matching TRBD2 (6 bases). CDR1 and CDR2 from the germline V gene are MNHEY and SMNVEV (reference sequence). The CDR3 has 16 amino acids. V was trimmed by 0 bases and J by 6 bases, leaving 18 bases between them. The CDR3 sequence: CASSLSRVALRGEQYF. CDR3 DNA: TGTGCCAGCAGTTTATCCCGGGTGGCCCTGCGGGGCGAGCAGTACTTC.

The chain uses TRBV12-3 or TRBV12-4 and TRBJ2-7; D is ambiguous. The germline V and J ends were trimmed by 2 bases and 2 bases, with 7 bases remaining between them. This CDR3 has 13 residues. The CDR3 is CASSLNEAYEQYF. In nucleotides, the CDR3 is TGTGCCAGCAGTTTAAACGAGGCCTACGAGCAGTACTTC.

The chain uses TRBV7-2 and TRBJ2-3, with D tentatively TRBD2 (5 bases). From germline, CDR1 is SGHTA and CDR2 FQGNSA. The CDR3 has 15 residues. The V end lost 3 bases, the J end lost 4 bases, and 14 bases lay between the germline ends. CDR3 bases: TGTGCCAGCAGCTTCTTTCAGACGGGGTCAGATACGCAGTATTTT. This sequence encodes CASSFFQTGSDTQYF.

CDR3 nucleotides: TGTGCCAGCAGCCCGCGACAGGGGGAAGAGACCCAGTACTTC. This translates into CASSPRQGEETQYF. This chain uses TRBV4-2 with TRBJ2-5, with 9 nucleotides matching TRBD1. The length of the CDR3 is 14 residues. The J segment lost 3 bases and the V segment lost 4 bases, leaving 3 bases of the junction unmatched. Germline V gene sequence: CDR1 LGHNA, CDR2 YNFKEQ.

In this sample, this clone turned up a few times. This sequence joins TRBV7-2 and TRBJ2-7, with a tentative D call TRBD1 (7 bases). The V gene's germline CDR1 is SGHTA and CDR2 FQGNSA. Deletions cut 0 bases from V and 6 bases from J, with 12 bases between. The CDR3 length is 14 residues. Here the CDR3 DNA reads TGTGCCAGCAGCTTAGCCCAGGGGGGATTCGAGCAGTACTTC. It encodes CASSLAQGGFEQYF.

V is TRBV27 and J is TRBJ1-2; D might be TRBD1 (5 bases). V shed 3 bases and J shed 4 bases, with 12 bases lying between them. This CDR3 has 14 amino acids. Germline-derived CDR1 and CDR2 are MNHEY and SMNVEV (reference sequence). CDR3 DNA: TGTGCCAGCAGTTTGACAGTCTCGACCTATGGCTACACCTTC. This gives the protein CASSLTVSTYGYTF.

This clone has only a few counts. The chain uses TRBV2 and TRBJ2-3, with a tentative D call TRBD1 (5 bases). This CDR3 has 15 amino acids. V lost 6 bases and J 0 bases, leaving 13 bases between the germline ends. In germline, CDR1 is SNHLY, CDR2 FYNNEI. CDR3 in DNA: TGTGCCAGCAGAAAGGTACAGGAGAGCACAGATACGCAGTATTTT. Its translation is CASRKVQESTDTQYF. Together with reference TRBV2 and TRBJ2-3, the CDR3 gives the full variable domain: EPEVTQTPSHQVTQMGQEVILRCVPISNHLYFYWYRQILGQKVEFLVSFYNNEISEKSEIFDDQFSVERPDGSNFTLKIRSTKLEDSAMYFCASRKVQESTDTQYFGPGTRLTVL.

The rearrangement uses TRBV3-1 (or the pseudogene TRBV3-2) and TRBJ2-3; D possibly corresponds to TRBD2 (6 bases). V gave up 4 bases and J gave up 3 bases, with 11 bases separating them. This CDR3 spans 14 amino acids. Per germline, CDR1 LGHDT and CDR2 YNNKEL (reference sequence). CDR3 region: CASSLLSGTDTQYF. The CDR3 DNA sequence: TGTGCCAGCAGCCTACTTAGCGGAACAGATACGCAGTATTTT.

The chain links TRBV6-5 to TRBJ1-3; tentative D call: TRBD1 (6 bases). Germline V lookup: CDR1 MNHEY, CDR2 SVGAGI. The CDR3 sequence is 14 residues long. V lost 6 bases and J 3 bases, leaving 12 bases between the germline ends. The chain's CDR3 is CASRLGGDGNTIYF. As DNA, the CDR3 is TGTGCCAGCAGATTAGGGGGTGATGGAAACACCATATATTTT.

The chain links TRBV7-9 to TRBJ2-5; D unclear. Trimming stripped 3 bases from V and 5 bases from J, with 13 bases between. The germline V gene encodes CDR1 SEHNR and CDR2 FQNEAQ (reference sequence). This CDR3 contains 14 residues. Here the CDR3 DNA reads TGTGCCAGCAGCTTGATCGGGTTCGGGGAGACCCAGTACTTC. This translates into CASSLIGFGETQYF.

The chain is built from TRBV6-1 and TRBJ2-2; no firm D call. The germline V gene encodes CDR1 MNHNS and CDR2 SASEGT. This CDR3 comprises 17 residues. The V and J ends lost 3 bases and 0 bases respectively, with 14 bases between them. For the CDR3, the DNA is TGTGCCAGCAGTGATCCCCCTCCAAGAGCGAACACCGGGGAGCTGTTTTTT. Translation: CASSDPPPRANTGELFF.

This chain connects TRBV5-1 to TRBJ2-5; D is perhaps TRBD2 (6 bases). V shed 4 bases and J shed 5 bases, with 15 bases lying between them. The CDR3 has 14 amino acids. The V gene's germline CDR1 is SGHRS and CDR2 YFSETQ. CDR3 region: CASSRGTDVETQYF. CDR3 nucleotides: TGCGCCAGCAGCCGGGGGACCGACGTCGAGACCCAGTACTTC.

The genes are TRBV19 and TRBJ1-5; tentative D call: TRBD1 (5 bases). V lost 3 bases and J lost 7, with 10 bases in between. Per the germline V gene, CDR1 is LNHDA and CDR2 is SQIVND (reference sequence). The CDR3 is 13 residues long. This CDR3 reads CASSIQGGQPQHF. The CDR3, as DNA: TGTGCCAGTAGTATTCAGGGTGGACAGCCCCAGCATTTT.

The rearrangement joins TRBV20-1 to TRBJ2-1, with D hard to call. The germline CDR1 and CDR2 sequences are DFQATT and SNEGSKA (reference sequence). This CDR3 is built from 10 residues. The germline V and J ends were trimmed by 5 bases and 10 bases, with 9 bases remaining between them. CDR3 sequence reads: CSAARQEQFF. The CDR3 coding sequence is TGCAGTGCTGCCCGCCAGGAGCAGTTCTTC.

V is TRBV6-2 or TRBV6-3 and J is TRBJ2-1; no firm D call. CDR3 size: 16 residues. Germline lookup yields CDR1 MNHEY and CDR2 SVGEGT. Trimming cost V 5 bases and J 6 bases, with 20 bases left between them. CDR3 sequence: CASSPSTGRPTNEQFF. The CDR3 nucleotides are TGTGCCAGCAGTCCGAGCACGGGTCGCCCCACCAATGAGCAGTTCTTC.

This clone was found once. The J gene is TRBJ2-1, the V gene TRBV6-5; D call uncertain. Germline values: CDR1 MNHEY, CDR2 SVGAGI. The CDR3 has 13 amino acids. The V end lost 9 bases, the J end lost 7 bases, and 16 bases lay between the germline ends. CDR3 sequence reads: CASAAHRVNEQFF. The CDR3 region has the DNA TGTGCCAGTGCGGCCCACCGGGTGAATGAGCAGTTCTTC.

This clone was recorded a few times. The CDR3 region is CAISEATGTGGTNEQFF. Here the CDR3 DNA reads TGTGCCATCAGTGAAGCCACCGGGACAGGGGGTACGAATGAGCAGTTCTTC. This rearrangement joins TRBV10-3 to TRBJ2-1, with 11 bases lining up with TRBD1. The V and J ends lost 3 bases and 7 bases, in that order; junction bases with no gene match: 11. Germline-derived CDR1 and CDR2 are ENHRY and SYGVKD. The CDR3 has 17 amino acids.